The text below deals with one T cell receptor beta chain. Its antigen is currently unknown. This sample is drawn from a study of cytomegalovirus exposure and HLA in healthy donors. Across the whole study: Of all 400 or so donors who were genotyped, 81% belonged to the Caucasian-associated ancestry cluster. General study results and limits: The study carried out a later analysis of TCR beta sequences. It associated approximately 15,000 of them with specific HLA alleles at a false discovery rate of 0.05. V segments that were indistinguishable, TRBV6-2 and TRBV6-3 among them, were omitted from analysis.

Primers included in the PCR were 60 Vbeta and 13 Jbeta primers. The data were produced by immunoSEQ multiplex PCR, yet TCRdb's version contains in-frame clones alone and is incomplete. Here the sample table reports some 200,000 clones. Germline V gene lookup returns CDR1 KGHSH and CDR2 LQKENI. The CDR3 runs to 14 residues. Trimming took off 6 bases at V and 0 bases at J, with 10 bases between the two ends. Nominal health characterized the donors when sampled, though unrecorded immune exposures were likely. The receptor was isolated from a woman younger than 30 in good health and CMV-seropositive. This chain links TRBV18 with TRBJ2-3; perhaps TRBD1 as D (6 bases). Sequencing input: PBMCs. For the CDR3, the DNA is TGTGCCAGCTCTCTCGGACAGAGCACAGATACGCAGTATTTT. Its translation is CASSLGQSTDTQYF.